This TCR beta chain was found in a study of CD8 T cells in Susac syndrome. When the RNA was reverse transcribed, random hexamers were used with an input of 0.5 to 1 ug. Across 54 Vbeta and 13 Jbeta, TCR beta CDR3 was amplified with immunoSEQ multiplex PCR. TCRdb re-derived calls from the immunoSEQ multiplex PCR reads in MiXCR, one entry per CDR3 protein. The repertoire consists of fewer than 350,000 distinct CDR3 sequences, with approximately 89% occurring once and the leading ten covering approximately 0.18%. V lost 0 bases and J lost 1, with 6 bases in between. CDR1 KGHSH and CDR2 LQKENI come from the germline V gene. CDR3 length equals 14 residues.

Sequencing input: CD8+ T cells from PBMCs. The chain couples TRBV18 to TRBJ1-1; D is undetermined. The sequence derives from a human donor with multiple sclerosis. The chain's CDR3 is CASSPPSANTEAFF. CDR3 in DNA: TGTGCCAGCTCACCACCATCAGCGAACACTGAAGCTTTCTTT.